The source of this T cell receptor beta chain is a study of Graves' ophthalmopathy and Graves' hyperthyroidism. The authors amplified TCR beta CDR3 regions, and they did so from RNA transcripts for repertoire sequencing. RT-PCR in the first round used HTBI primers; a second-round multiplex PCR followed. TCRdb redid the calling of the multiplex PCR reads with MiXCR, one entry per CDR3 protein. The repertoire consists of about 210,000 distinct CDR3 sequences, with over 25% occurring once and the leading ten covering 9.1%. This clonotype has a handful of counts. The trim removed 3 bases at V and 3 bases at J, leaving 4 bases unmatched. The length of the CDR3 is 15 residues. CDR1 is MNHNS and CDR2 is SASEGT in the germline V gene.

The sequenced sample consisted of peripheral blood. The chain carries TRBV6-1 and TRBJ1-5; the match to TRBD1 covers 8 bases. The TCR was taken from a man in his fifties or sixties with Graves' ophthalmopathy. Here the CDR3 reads CASSDQGAVNQPQHF. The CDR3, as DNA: TGTGCCAGCAGTGACCAGGGGGCCGTCAATCAGCCCCAGCATTTT.